This section outlines one TCR beta chain sequence together with its context. Antigen: not known. The data originate from a study of shared clonotypes between healthy human individuals. Study-wide results and limits: It was only blood that was sampled, and tissue repertoires likely differ.

Generated by immunoSEQ multiplex PCR, the TCRdb table keeps only in-frame clones and is missing some. This sample carries roughly 2.2 million clones, approximately 95% of them seen once, and the ten largest clones take 0.3% to 0.4%. The V gene lost 0 bases and the J gene lost 1 base, with 8 bases spanning the gap. The CDR3 has 15 amino acids. Germline CDR1 and CDR2: SGHNT and YYREEE (reference sequence). Sequenced sample: naive CD4+ T cells from PBMCs. The sample's subset: CD45RA+ positively selected. The source is a man younger than 30 in good health. Some clones in this sample may be carry-over from other donors' samples. The chain links TRBV5-4 to TRBJ1-5; D is uncertain. The CDR3 spells CASSLAPNSNQPQHF. CDR3 bases: TGTGCCAGCAGCTTGGCCCCTAACAGCAATCAGCCCCAGCATTTT.